This T cell receptor beta chain derives from a study of cytomegalovirus exposure and HLA in healthy donors. The study's findings and limits: An analysis was carried out later, and it reportedly showed fewer N-insertions in an Asian-associated ancestry cluster than the roughly 700-donor mean. Rarity marked most TCR sequences, yet some public TCRs occurred in many donors.

The CDR3 length is 16 residues. Germline V gene sequence: CDR1 MDHEN, CDR2 SYDVKM. PCR employed 60 Vbeta and 13 Jbeta primers. Methods used by the authors: As a later analysis found, there were 80 million or so unique TCR beta chains, of which roughly 11 million were shared. Measured with immunoSEQ multiplex PCR; TCRdb has only the in-frame clones, and not every one. That table is the source of V, J and clone size, and D and trimming were worked out from the DNA. The table lists about 180,000 clones, approximately 80% of them singletons. In regard to this clone: Its antigen is unidentified. The junction does not match germline at one end; this may be a read error.

The clonotype was recovered from a woman aged 45 to 65 in good health and CMV-seronegative. The sample consisted of PBMCs. The V gene is TRBV28, the J gene TRBJ1-2; 7 bases line up with TRBD1. The CDR3 reads CASSSHRDSTNHGYTF. DNA of the CDR3: TGTGCCAGCAGTTCTCACCGGGACAGCACTAACCATGGCTACACCTTC.